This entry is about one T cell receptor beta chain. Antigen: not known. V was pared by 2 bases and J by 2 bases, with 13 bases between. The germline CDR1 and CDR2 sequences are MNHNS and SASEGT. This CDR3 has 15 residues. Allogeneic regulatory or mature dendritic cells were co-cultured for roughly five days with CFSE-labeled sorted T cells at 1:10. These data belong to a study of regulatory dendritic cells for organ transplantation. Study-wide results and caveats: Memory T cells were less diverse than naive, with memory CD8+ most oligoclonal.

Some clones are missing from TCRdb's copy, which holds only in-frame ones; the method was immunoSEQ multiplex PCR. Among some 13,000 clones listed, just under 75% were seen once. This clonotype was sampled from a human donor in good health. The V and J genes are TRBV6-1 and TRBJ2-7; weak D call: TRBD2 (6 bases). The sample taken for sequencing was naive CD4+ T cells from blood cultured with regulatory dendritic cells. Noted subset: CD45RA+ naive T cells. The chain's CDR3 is CASSESGGLAYEQYF. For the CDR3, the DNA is TGTGCCAGCAGTGAATCCGGGGGATTGGCCTACGAGCAGTACTTC.